The clone carrying this T cell receptor beta chain occurred once. The record originates from a study of blood T cell repertoires in COVID-19. J lost 5 bases, V lost 1 base, and 13 bases had no gene match. Germline assignment: CDR1 SGDLS and CDR2 YYNGEE. The CDR3 totals 19 residues. Sequencing was performed with immunoSEQ multiplex PCR; in TCRdb, only in-frame clones are kept and a portion is missing. The table shows under 80,000 clones, with 70% to 90% occurring only once. Sequencing input: peripheral blood. The sequence was collected from a man between 65 and 79 years old with active COVID-19. The chain employs TRBV9 and TRBJ2-1; 12 bases are a match to TRBD2. The DNA for the CDR3 is TGTGCCAGCAGCGTACACCGGACTAGCGGGGAGGTGGGGAACAATGAGCAGTTCTTC. Protein product: CASSVHRTSGEVGNNEQFF.